This TCR beta chain was recorded in a study of T-cell reconstitution after alpha-beta-depleted transplantation in children. The CDR3 length is 16 residues. The V end was cut by 0 bases, the J end by 1 base, with 9 bases between. Germline values: CDR1 LNHNV, CDR2 YYDKDF (reference sequence). Notes on the study in general: Some patients' high day-60 TCRbeta diversity was attributed to recipient cells surviving conditioning. About two months after transplant, alpha-beta T cells reportedly came from several hundred expanded graft clones. Newly made T cells mostly supplied T-cell counts and diversity one year after transplant.

This clonotype was seen only a few times. Its antigen remains unidentified. Unique molecular identifiers featured in how the TCRbeta library was prepared. TCRdb re-analysed the PCR reads in MiXCR, keeping a single row per CDR3 protein. The sample lists roughly 310,000 distinct CDR3 sequences, approximately 20% seen once, with about a tenth in the top ten. The V gene is TRBV15, the J gene TRBJ1-4; D call uncertain. The TCR sequence derives from a male patient younger than 18 who had a stem cell transplant for acute lymphoblastic leukemia, so the T cells may come from the graft donor. Sequencing was performed on PBMCs, mostly from graft donor cells, taken 180 days after TCRalphabeta/CD19-depleted stem cell transplant. The CDR3 sequence: CATSRDEAGTNEKLFF. Written as DNA, the CDR3 is TGTGCCACCAGCAGAGATGAGGCGGGAACTAATGAAAAACTGTTTTTT.